The 5 T cell receptor beta chains listed next were all sequenced from one sample in a study. TCRdb reprocessed the 5' RACE reads via MiXCR and lists one record per CDR3 protein. Here the sample spans around 9,000 distinct CDR3 sequences, just under 55% being singletons. Treg sorting used a CD4+CD25+CD127-/low gate. Sequencing was performed on Tregs sorted from a lymph node. The source of these receptors is a female donor with breast cancer.

For the CDR3, the DNA is TGCAGTGCTATACCCCGGGACCGCCAATGGGCCCAGTACTTC. It is translated as CSAIPRDRQWAQYF. V gene TRBV20-1 combines with J gene TRBJ2-5; D is possibly TRBD1 or TRBD2 (5 bases each). The V end was cut by 4 bases, the J end by 9 bases, with 21 bases between. The CDR3 totals 14 residues. Looked up from germline, CDR1 is DFQATT and CDR2 is SNEGSKA (reference sequence).

The sample holds a few counts of this clonotype. This rearrangement joins TRBV6-2 or TRBV6-3 to TRBJ2-1; TRBD2 might be the D (7 bases). CDR1 and CDR2 from the germline V gene are MNHEY and SVGEGT. V gave up 2 bases and J gave up 1 base, with 15 bases separating them. The CDR3 runs to 17 residues. CDR3: CASSYHGGGRSYNEQFF. Written as DNA, the CDR3 is TGTGCCAGCAGTTACCATGGGGGGGGCCGTTCCTACAATGAGCAGTTCTTC.

The CDR3 loop reads CSARGIGNRGYEQYF. The DNA for the CDR3 is TGCAGTGCTAGAGGTATAGGCAACCGGGGCTACGAGCAGTACTTC. The chain employs TRBV20-1 and TRBJ2-7, with a weak D call TRBD2 (5 bases). The V and J ends lost 1 base and 3 bases respectively, with 16 bases between them. The CDR3 spans 15 residues. Germline CDR1 DFQATT, CDR2 SNEGSKA (reference sequence).

With regard to this clonotype: The germline gene is not matched at one end of the junction; a read error may be the cause. This rearrangement joins TRBV28 to TRBJ2-1; 9 bases are shared with TRBD1. Germline CDR1 reads MDHEN; CDR2 reads SYDVKM. There are 15 residues in the CDR3. The CDR3 DNA reads TGTGCCAGCAGCCTTCCGGGACAGGGCTTTGGTGAGCTGTTCTTC. This sequence encodes CASSLPGQGFGELFF.

The chain links TRBV20-1 to TRBJ2-5, with D uncertain. V gave up 4 bases and J gave up 2 bases, with 11 bases separating them. The germline CDR1 and CDR2 sequences are DFQATT and SNEGSKA (reference sequence). CDR3 length: 13 amino acids. In DNA form, the CDR3 reads TGCAGTGCTACTGCCCATATACAAGAGACCCAGTACTTC. Encoded protein: CSATAHIQETQYF.